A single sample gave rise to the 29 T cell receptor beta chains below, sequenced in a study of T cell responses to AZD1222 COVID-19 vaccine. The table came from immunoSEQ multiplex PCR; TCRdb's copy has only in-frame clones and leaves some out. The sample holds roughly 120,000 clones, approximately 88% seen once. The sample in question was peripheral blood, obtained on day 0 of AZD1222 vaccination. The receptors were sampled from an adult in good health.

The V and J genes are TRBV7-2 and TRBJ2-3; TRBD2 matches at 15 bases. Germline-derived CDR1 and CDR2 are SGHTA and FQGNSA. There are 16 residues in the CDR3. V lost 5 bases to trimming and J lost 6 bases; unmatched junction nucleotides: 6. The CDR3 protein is CASSTGLAGGLDTQYF. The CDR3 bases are TGTGCCAGCAGCACGGGACTAGCGGGGGGCCTCGATACGCAGTATTTT.

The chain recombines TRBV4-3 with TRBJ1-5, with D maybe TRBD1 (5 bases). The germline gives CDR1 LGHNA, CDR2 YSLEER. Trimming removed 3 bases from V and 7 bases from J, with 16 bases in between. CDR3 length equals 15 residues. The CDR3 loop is CASSQQLGVNQPQHF. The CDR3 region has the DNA TGCGCCAGCAGCCAGCAGTTGGGGGTCAACCAGCCCCAGCATTTT.

CDR3 sequence: CATSSGDNTEAFF. The CDR3 DNA is TGTGCCACCAGCTCCGGGGATAACACTGAAGCTTTCTTT. The chain uses TRBV24-1 and TRBJ1-1, with D unresolved. The germline V gene has CDR1 KGHDR and CDR2 SFDVKD. The V end was cut by 7 bases, the J end by 2 bases, with 10 bases between. The CDR3 runs 13 residues.

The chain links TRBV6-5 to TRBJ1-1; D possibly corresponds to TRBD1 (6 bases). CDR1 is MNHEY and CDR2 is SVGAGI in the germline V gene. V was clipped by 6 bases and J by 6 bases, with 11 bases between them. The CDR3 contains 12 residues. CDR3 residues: CASRTGHSEAFF. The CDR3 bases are TGTGCCAGCAGGACAGGACACTCTGAAGCTTTCTTT.

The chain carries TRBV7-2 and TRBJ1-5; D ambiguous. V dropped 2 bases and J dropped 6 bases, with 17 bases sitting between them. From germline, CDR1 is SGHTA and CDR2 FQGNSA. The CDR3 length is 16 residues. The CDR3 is CASSLSGSMSSQPQHF. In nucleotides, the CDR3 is TGTGCCAGCAGCTTATCAGGCAGTATGAGTAGTCAGCCCCAGCATTTT.

CDR3 nucleotides: TGTGCCAGCAGCTTAGATGGCAATCAGCCCCAGCATTTT. Its translation: CASSLDGNQPQHF. The rearrangement joins TRBV7-3 to TRBJ1-5, with no clear D. The CDR3 is 13 amino acids. CDR1 SGHTA and CDR2 FQGTGA come from the germline V gene. The V gene lost 2 bases and the J gene lost 2 bases, with 4 bases spanning the gap. The entire variable domain, with the rest obtained from reference TRBV7-3 and TRBJ1-5, is as follows: GAGVSQTPSNKVTEKGKYVELRCDPISGHTALYWYRQSLGQGPEFLIYFQGTGAADDSGLPNDRFFAVRPEGSVSTLKIQRTERGDSAVYLCASSLDGNQPQHFGDGTRLSIL.

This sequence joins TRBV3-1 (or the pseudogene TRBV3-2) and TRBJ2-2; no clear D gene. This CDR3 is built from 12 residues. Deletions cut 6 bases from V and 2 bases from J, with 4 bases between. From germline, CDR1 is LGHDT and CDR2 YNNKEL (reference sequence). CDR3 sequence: CASSSNTGELFF. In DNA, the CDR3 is TGTGCCAGCAGTAGCAACACCGGGGAGCTGTTTTTT.

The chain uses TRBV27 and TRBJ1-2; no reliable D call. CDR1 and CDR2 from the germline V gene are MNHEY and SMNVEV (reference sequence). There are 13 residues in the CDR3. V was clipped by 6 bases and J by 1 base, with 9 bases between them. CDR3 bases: TGTGCCAGCAGCCTCTATAATAACTATGGCTACACCTTC. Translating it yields CASSLYNNYGYTF.

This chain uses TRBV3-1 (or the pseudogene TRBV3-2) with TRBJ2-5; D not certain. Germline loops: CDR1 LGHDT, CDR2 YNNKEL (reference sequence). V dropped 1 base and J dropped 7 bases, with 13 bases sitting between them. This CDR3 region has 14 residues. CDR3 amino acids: CASSQGRSARTQYF. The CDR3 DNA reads TGTGCCAGCAGCCAAGGTCGGAGCGCGAGGACCCAGTACTTC.

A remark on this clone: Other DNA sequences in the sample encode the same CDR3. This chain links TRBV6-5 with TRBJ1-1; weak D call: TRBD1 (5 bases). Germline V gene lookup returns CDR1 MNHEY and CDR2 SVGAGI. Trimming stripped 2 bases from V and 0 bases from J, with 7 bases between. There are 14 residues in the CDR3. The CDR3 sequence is CASSYSRVNTEAFF. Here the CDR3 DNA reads TGTGCCAGCAGTTACAGCAGGGTGAACACTGAAGCTTTCTTT.

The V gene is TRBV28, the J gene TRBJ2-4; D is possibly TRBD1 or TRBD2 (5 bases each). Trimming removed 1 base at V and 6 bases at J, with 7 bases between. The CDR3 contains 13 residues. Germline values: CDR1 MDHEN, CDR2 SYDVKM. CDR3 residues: CASSLSGPNIQYF. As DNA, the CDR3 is TGTGCCAGCAGTTTATCGGGGCCAAACATTCAGTACTTC.

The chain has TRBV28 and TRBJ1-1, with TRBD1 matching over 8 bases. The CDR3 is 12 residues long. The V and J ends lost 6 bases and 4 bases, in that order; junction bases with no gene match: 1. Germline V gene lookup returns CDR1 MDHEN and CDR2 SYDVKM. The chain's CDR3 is CASRDRGTEAFF. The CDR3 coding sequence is TGTGCCAGCAGAGACAGGGGCACTGAAGCTTTCTTT.

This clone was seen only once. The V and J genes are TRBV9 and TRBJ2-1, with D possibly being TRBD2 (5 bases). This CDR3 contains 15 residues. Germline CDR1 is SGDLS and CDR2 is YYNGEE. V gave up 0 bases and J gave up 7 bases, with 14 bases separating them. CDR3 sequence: CASSVAPGSENEQFF. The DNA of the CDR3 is TGTGCCAGCAGCGTAGCCCCGGGGTCGGAAAATGAGCAGTTCTTC.

CDR3 loop: CSVGVFPGLAARQETQYF. The CDR3 nucleotides read TGCAGCGTTGGGGTGTTCCCGGGACTAGCGGCAAGACAAGAGACCCAGTACTTC. The chain uses TRBV29-1 and TRBJ2-5; 11 nucleotides align to TRBD2. CDR1 SQVTM and CDR2 ANQGSEA come from the germline V gene. J lost 2 bases, V lost 4 bases, and 15 bases had no gene match. CDR3 length: 18 amino acids. Supplemented by reference TRBV29-1 and TRBJ2-5, the full variable domain reads SAVISQKPSRDICQRGTSLTIQCQVDSQVTMMFWYRQQPGQSLTLIATANQGSEATYESGFVIDKFPISRPNLTFSTLTVSNMSPEDSSIYLCSVGVFPGLAARQETQYFGPGTRLLVL.

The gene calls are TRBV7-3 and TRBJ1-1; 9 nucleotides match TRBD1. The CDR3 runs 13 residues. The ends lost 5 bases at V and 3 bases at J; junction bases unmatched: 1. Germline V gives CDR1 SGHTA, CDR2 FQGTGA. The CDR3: CASSRQGDTEAFF. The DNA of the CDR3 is TGTGCCAGCAGCCGACAGGGGGACACTGAAGCTTTCTTT. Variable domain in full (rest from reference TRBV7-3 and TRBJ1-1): GAGVSQTPSNKVTEKGKYVELRCDPISGHTALYWYRQSLGQGPEFLIYFQGTGAADDSGLPNDRFFAVRPEGSVSTLKIQRTERGDSAVYLCASSRQGDTEAFFGQGTRLTVV.

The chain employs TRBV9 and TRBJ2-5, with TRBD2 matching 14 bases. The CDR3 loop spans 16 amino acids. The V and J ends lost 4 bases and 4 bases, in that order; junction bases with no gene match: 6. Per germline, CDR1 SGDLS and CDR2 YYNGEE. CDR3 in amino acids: CASSLTSGGAVETQYF. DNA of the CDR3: TGTGCCAGCAGCTTGACTAGCGGGGGGGCTGTAGAGACCCAGTACTTC.

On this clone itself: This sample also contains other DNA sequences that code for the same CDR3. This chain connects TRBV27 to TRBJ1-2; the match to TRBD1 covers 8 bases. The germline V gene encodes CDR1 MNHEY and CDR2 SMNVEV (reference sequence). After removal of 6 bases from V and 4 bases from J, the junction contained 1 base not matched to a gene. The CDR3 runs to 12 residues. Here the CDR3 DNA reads TGTGCCAGCAGAGACAGGGGCTATGGCTACACCTTC. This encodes CASRDRGYGYTF.

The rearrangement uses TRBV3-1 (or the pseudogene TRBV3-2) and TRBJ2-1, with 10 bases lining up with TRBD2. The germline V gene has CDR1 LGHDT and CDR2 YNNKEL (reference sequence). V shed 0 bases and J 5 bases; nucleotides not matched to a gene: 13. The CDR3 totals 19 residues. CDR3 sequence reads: CASSQELIPGLALHNEQFF. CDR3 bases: TGTGCCAGCAGCCAAGAGCTTATCCCGGGACTAGCGCTTCACAATGAGCAGTTCTTC.

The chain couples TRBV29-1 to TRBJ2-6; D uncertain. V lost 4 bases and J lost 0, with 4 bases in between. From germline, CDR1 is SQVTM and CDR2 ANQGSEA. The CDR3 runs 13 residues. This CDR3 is CSVVASGANVLTF. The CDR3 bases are TGCAGCGTTGTGGCCTCTGGGGCCAACGTCCTGACTTTC.

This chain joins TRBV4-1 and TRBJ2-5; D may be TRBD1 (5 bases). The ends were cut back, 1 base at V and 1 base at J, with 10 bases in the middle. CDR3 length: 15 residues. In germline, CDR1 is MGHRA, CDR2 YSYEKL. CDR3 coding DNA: TGCGCCAGCAGCCAAGCCTACAGGTTCCAAGAGACCCAGTACTTC. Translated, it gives CASSQAYRFQETQYF.

For the CDR3, the DNA is TGTGCCAGCAGCGTAGGGGGGCGGGGACAGACCGGGGAGCTGTTTTTT. It codes for CASSVGGRGQTGELFF. The chain carries TRBV9 and TRBJ2-2; tentative D call: TRBD1 (7 bases). Trimming took off 0 bases at V and 5 bases at J, with 14 bases between the two ends. The CDR3 runs 16 residues. From germline, CDR1 is SGDLS and CDR2 YYNGEE.

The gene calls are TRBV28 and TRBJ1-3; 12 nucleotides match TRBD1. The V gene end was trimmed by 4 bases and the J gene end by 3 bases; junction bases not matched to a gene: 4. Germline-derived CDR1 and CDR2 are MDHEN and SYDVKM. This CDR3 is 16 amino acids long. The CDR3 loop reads CASSSGQGAFGNTIYF. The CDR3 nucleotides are TGTGCCAGCAGTTCGGGACAGGGGGCGTTTGGAAACACCATATATTTT.

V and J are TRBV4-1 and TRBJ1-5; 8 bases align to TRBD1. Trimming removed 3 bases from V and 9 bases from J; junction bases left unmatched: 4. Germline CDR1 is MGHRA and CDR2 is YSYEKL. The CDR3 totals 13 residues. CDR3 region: CASSQDRDAPQHF. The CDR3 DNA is TGCGCCAGCAGCCAGGACAGGGACGCGCCCCAGCATTTT.

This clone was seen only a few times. The CDR3 loop reads CASSLKGATVYEKLFF. The CDR3 region has the DNA TGTGCCAGCTCTCTCAAAGGCGCGACAGTTTATGAAAAACTGTTTTTT. This chain joins TRBV18 and TRBJ1-4, with D maybe TRBD1 (5 bases). V lost 6 bases and J lost 6, with 20 bases in between. This CDR3 has 16 amino acids. Germline-derived CDR1 and CDR2 are KGHSH and LQKENI.

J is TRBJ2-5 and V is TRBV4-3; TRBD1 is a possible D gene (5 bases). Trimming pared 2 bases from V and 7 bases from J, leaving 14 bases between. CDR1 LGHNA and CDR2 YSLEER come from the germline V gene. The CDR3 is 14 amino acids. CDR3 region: CASSQKGAKGTQYF. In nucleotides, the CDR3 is TGCGCCAGCAGCCAAAAAGGGGCAAAAGGGACCCAGTACTTC.

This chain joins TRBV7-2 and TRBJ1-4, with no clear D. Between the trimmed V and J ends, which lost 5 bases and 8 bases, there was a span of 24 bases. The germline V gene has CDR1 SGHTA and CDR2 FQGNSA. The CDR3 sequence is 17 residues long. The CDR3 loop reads CASSEQPQAGKREKLFF. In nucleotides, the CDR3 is TGTGCCAGCAGCGAACAACCCCAGGCAGGCAAAAGGGAAAAACTGTTTTTT.

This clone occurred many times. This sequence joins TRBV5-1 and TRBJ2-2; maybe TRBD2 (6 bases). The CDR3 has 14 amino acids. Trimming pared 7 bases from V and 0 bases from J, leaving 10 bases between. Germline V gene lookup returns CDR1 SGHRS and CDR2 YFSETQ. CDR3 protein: CASFRDSNTGELFF. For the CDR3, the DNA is TGCGCCAGCTTCAGGGACTCGAACACCGGGGAGCTGTTTTTT.

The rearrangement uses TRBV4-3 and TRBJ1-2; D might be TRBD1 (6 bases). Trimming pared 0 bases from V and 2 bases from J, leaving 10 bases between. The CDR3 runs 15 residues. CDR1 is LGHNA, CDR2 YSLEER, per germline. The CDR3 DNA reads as TGCGCCAGCAGCCAAGATGGGCAGGGGAACTATGGCTACACCTTC. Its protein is CASSQDGQGNYGYTF.

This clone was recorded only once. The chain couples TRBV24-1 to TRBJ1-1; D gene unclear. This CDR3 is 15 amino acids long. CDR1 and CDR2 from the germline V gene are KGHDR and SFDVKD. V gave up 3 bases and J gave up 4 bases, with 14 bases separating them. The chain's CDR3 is CATSDATRSPTEAFF. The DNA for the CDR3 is TGTGCCACCAGTGATGCGACCCGAAGCCCCACTGAAGCTTTCTTT.